This T cell receptor beta chain was sequenced in a study of response to subunit inactivated influenza vaccine. General observations from the study: It was the authors' suggestion that each seasonal influenza vaccination recruits few new T cells.

TCRdb reprocessed the RT-PCR reads via MiXCR and lists one record per CDR3 protein. The table lists over 400,000 distinct CDR3 sequences, roughly 11% of them singletons. Many counts were recorded for this clonotype. Its antigen is undetermined. The origin of this receptor is a man between 45 and 60 years old who received an inactivated influenza vaccine. Sample: PBMCs from blood, taken about 40 days after vaccination.

CDR3 protein: CASSLTRHSETQYF. CDR3 sequence (DNA): TGTGCCAGCAGCCTAACTAGACATTCAGAGACCCAGTACTTC. The chain joins TRBV6-1 to TRBJ2-5; a weak D match, TRBD2 (5 bases). CDR3 size: 14 residues. Between the trimmed V and J ends, which lost 6 bases and 4 bases, there was a span of 15 bases. Germline V gene sequence: CDR1 MNHNS, CDR2 SASEGT.